These 27 T cell receptor beta chains came from one sample sequenced in a study of blood T cell repertoires in COVID-19. Some clones are missing from TCRdb's copy, which holds only in-frame ones; the method was immunoSEQ multiplex PCR. Among under 250,000 clones listed, around 86% were seen once. Sequencing was performed on peripheral blood. The receptor set was obtained from a man aged 25 to 40 who had recovered from COVID-19.

This chain uses TRBV28 with TRBJ1-1, with D possibly matching TRBD1 (6 bases). CDR3 length: 15 amino acids. V was clipped by 6 bases and J by 0 bases, with 14 bases between them. Germline-derived CDR1 and CDR2 are MDHEN and SYDVKM. For the CDR3, the DNA is TGTGCCAGCAGGAAAGCAACAGGGTTGAACACTGAAGCTTTCTTT. Its protein product is CASRKATGLNTEAFF.

The chain is built from TRBV12-3 or TRBV12-4 and TRBJ2-7; 7 bases agree with TRBD1. Losses at the gene ends were 2 bases for V and 2 bases for J; bases not matched to a gene: 0. This CDR3 has 13 amino acids. As DNA, the CDR3 is TGTGCCAGCAGTTTAAGGGGGCCCTACGAGCAGTACGTC. Amino acid sequence: CASSLRGPYEQYV.

The genes are TRBV24-1 and TRBJ2-1; 11 bases map to TRBD2. Germline CDR1 and CDR2: KGHDR and SFDVKD. V shed 2 bases, J shed 10 bases, and the junction held 6 bases outside the gene matches. The length of the CDR3 is 15 residues. The chain's CDR3 is CATSDSSGGSGEQFF. Written as DNA, the CDR3 is TGTGCCACCAGTGATTCTAGCGGGGGGTCAGGGGAGCAGTTCTTC.

The J gene is TRBJ1-2, the V gene TRBV19; possibly TRBD1 for D (5 bases). V gave up 4 bases and J gave up 4 bases, with 16 bases separating them. The CDR3 contains 15 residues. Germline CDR1 reads LNHDA; CDR2 reads SQIVND (reference sequence). The CDR3 sequence: CASSRTGESVYGYTF. DNA for the CDR3: TGTGCCAGTAGTAGGACGGGGGAATCCGTCTATGGCTACACCTTC.

V and J are TRBV6-5 and TRBJ2-2; 12 bases map to TRBD1. This CDR3 is 14 amino acids long. CDR1 MNHEY and CDR2 SVGAGI come from the germline V gene. The junction had 3 bases not matched to a gene; V was cut back by 7 bases and J by 6 bases. The CDR3 region is CASKGTGGAGELFF. The CDR3 nucleotides read TGTGCCAGCAAAGGGACAGGGGGCGCCGGGGAGCTGTTTTTT.

This clone has more than one count but fewer than ten. The rearrangement links TRBV5-4 to TRBJ1-2, with 7 bases that match TRBD1. Unmatched junction bases numbered 10, after V lost 0 bases and J lost 5 bases. Germline V lookup: CDR1 SGHNT, CDR2 YYREEE (reference sequence). The CDR3 spans 16 residues. The CDR3 protein is CASSLDPGQPSYGYTF. The CDR3 bases are TGTGCCAGCAGCTTGGACCCGGGACAGCCCTCTTATGGCTACACCTTC.

V is TRBV2 and J is TRBJ1-3; a weak D match, TRBD1 (5 bases). The CDR3 sequence is 13 residues long. Trimming took off 6 bases at V and 7 bases at J, with 13 bases between the two ends. From germline, CDR1 is SNHLY and CDR2 FYNNEI. Here the CDR3 reads CASSESPGNTIYF. CDR3 DNA: TGTGCCAGCAGCGAAAGTCCAGGGAACACCATATATTTT.

The chain combines TRBV12-3 or TRBV12-4 with TRBJ1-1, with unresolved D. Trimming cost V 7 bases and J 8 bases, with 17 bases left between them. The CDR3 covers 13 residues. CDR3 loop: CASTPSGILEAFF. CDR3 nucleotide sequence: TGTGCCAGCACTCCATCGGGAATATTAGAAGCTTTCTTT.

The gene calls are TRBV18 and TRBJ2-7; D possibly corresponds to TRBD2 (7 bases). The CDR3 contains 13 residues. Germline loops: CDR1 KGHSH, CDR2 LQKENI. V lost 8 bases and J 7 bases, leaving 18 bases between the germline ends. The CDR3 sequence: CASRPGRGGEQYF. The CDR3 region has the DNA TGTGCCAGCCGACCGGGCAGGGGAGGGGAGCAGTACTTC.

This clone was detected ten times or more. An end of the junction does not agree with germline; a read error may underlie this. The J gene is TRBJ1-2, the V gene TRBV3-1 (or the pseudogene TRBV3-2); 7 bases are shared with TRBD1. The CDR3 totals 14 residues. Germline V CDR1 and CDR2: LGHDT, YNNKEL (reference sequence). The CDR3 region is CASSPGTVEIQRSF. For the CDR3, the DNA is TGTGCCAGCAGCCCCGGGACAGTGGAGATTCAGAGGTCCTTC.

The V gene is TRBV6-4, the J gene TRBJ2-6, with a possible D match to TRBD1 (6 bases). V was clipped by 6 bases and J by 0 bases, with 12 bases between them. This CDR3 region has 16 residues. CDR1 is MRHNA and CDR2 is SNTAGT in the germline V gene. DNA of the CDR3: TGTGCCAGCAGCGCGGACAGCTTCTCTGGGGCCAACGTCCTGACTTTC. Residues: CASSADSFSGANVLTF.

V usage is TRBV6-1 and J usage is TRBJ2-7; D is undetermined. Trimming removed 1 base at V and 2 bases at J, with 9 bases between. CDR3 length: 14 amino acids. Germline CDR1 and CDR2: MNHNS and SASEGT. The CDR3 region is CASSEEPGTYEQYF. As DNA, the CDR3 is TGTGCCAGCAGTGAAGAACCAGGCACCTACGAGCAGTACTTC.

This sequence joins TRBV2 and TRBJ2-5, with 10 bases identical to TRBD2. V was pared by 2 bases and J by 5 bases, with 5 bases of the junction left unmatched. The germline V gene encodes CDR1 SNHLY and CDR2 FYNNEI. The CDR3 spans 15 residues. The CDR3 DNA reads as TGTGCCAGCAGTGAATCCAGCGGGGGGGCTGAGACCCAGTACTTC. It codes for CASSESSGGAETQYF.

The V and J genes are TRBV7-3 and TRBJ2-7; 12 nucleotides line up with TRBD1. This CDR3 contains 13 residues. Germline V gives CDR1 SGHTA, CDR2 FQGTGA. The trim removed 5 bases at V and 12 bases at J, leaving 8 bases unmatched. Written as DNA, the CDR3 is TGTGCCAGCAGCCCGGGACAGGGGGCAGAAGCGTACGTC. Translation: CASSPGQGAEAYV.

This clone came up once. V is TRBV7-9 and J is TRBJ2-5; the D gene is possibly TRBD1 (5 bases). Trimming removed 4 bases from V and 5 bases from J, with 17 bases in between. This CDR3 region has 15 residues. CDR1 and CDR2 from the germline V gene are SEHNR and FQNEAQ (reference sequence). CDR3 region: CASSSRVGLRETQYF. The DNA of the CDR3 is TGTGCCAGCAGCTCCCGGGTGGGGCTGCGTGAGACCCAGTACTTC.

The chain combines TRBV6-2 or TRBV6-3 with TRBJ1-1; D possibly corresponds to TRBD1 (5 bases). V was clipped by 1 base and J by 5 bases, with 14 bases between them. CDR3 length: 15 amino acids. Germline CDR1 and CDR2: MNHEY and SVGEGT. The CDR3 region has the DNA TGTGCCAGCAGTTACTTGGACAAGGGTTGGACTGAAGCTTTCTTT. Residues: CASSYLDKGWTEAFF.

The V call is TRBV3-1 (or the pseudogene TRBV3-2), the J call TRBJ1-1, with TRBD1 as a possible D gene (6 bases). Per germline, CDR1 LGHDT and CDR2 YNNKEL (reference sequence). The CDR3 is made up of 16 amino acids. Trimming took off 1 base at V and 11 bases at J, with 23 bases between the two ends. The CDR3 is CASSQGAEGGQISAFF. DNA for the CDR3: TGTGCCAGCAGCCAAGGGGCCGAAGGTGGACAGATCTCGGCTTTCTTT.

This rearrangement joins TRBV5-5 to TRBJ1-2; 7 nucleotides match TRBD1. The CDR3 covers 14 residues. With V trimmed by 6 bases and J by 5 bases, 10 bases remained unmatched. Germline V gene data show CDR1 as SGHKS and CDR2 as YYEKEE (reference sequence). CDR3 residues: CASTPGQSSYGYTF. CDR3 DNA sequence: TGTGCCAGCACCCCGGGACAGTCCTCATATGGCTACACCTTC.

The chain has TRBV5-4 and TRBJ1-2; 8 bases are shared with TRBD1. V dropped 5 bases and J dropped 8; count of bases not matched to a gene: 17. The length of the CDR3 is 16 residues. CDR1 is SGHNT, CDR2 YYREEE, per germline (reference sequence). This CDR3 reads CASREGQAPAGGGYTF. The CDR3 nucleotides read TGTGCCAGCAGAGAGGGACAGGCGCCCGCCGGGGGGGGCTACACCTTC.

This clone appeared once. J is TRBJ1-1 and V is TRBV18; tentative D call: TRBD1 (6 bases). V was pared by 3 bases and J by 7 bases, with 18 bases between. CDR1 KGHSH and CDR2 LQKENI come from the germline V gene. CDR3 length equals 15 residues. The CDR3 DNA is TGTGCCAGCTCACCCCAGTCTGGGGGCTCCAATGAAGCTTTCTTT. Translation gives CASSPQSGGSNEAFF.

The V gene is TRBV2, the J gene TRBJ2-5, with TRBD1 matching over 7 bases. The CDR3 extends over 13 amino acids. Unmatched junction bases numbered 11, after V lost 7 bases and J lost 9 bases. Germline loops: CDR1 SNHLY, CDR2 FYNNEI. The CDR3 sequence is CASIETGQGAQYF. CDR3 DNA sequence: TGTGCCAGCATCGAGACAGGCCAGGGGGCCCAGTACTTC.

This chain joins TRBV19 and TRBJ1-1; no clear D gene. Trimming removed 5 bases from V and 3 bases from J, with 16 bases in between. The germline V gene encodes CDR1 LNHDA and CDR2 SQIVND (reference sequence). The length of the CDR3 is 15 residues. CDR3 region: CASSWSSGGDTEAFF. CDR3 nucleotide sequence: TGTGCCAGTAGTTGGTCATCCGGCGGGGACACTGAAGCTTTCTTT.

As regards this clone: Sequence at one end of the junction differs from germline and may be a read error. The chain is built from TRBV7-9 and TRBJ2-1, with D possibly TRBD1 on 7 matching bases. CDR3 length: 21 amino acids. From germline, CDR1 is SEHNR and CDR2 FQNEAQ (reference sequence). The CDR3, as DNA: TGTGCCAGCAGCACACGCCGCGGGACAGACCTAAGATGGCGGGGTTACAGTGAGCAGTTCTTC. Protein: CASSTRRGTDLRWRGYSEQFF.

The chain joins TRBV7-2 to TRBJ2-1; a possible D gene is TRBD1 (6 bases). The CDR3 runs 16 residues. The V end was cut by 4 bases, the J end by 0 bases, with 13 bases between. Looked up from germline, CDR1 is SGHTA and CDR2 is FQGNSA. The CDR3 coding sequence is TGTGCCAGCAGCTCCGCATGGGACACCTCCTACAATGAGCAGTTCTTC. Its protein product is CASSSAWDTSYNEQFF.

This rearrangement joins TRBV13 to TRBJ2-1; possibly TRBD2 for D (5 bases). The CDR3 contains 14 residues. Trimming cost V 5 bases and J 1 base, with 9 bases left between them. CDR1 and CDR2 from the germline V gene are PRHDT and FYEKMQ (reference sequence). In DNA, the CDR3 is TGTGCCAGCAGCCGGAGGACTTCCTACAATGAGCAGTTCTTC. Encoded protein: CASSRRTSYNEQFF.

The rearrangement links TRBV13 to TRBJ1-6, with 7 bases matching TRBD1. Losses at the gene ends were 0 bases for V and 5 bases for J; bases not matched to a gene: 7. The CDR3 consists of 17 residues. Germline V CDR1 and CDR2: PRHDT, FYEKMQ (reference sequence). The CDR3 nucleotides read TGTGCCAGCAGCTTAGGCGGAGGGGGCTTGAATAATTCACCCCTCCACTTT. Its translation is CASSLGGGGLNNSPLHF.

The chain recombines TRBV9 with TRBJ2-3; 10 nucleotides align to TRBD2. Germline assignment: CDR1 SGDLS and CDR2 YYNGEE. V was clipped by 3 bases and J by 1 base; unmatched bases: 5. The CDR3 has 16 residues. CDR3 sequence (DNA): TGTGCCAGCAGCGCGATGCTAGCGGGGGGCACAGATACGCAGTATTTT. Translating gives CASSAMLAGGTDTQYF. Full variable domain (rest looked up from reference TRBV9 and TRBJ2-3): DSGVTQTPKHLITATGQRVTLRCSPRSGDLSVYWYQQSLDQGLQFLIQYYNGEERAKGNILERFSAQQFPDLHSELNLSSLELGDSALYFCASSAMLAGGTDTQYFGPGTRLTVL.